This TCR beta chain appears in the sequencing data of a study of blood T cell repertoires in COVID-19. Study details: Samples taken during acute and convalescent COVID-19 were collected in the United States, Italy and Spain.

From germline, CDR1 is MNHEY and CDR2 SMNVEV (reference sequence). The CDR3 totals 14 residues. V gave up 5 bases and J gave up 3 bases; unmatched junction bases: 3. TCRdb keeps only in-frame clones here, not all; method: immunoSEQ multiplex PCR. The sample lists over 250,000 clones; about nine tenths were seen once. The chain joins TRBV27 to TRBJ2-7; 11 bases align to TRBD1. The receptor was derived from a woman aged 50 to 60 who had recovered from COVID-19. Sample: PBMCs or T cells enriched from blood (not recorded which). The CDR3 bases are TGTGCCAGCAGTCGGACAGGGGGCGTCTACGAGCAGTACTTC. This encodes CASSRTGGVYEQYF.